The 32 T cell receptor beta chains presented below share a single source sample, sequenced in a study of cytomegalovirus exposure and HLA in healthy donors. The study ran its PCR with 60 Vbeta and 13 Jbeta primers. The table came from immunoSEQ multiplex PCR; TCRdb's copy has only in-frame clones and leaves some out. Recorded for this sample: approximately 200,000 clones. Input material: PBMCs. The receptors were gathered from a boy between 10 and 17 years old in good health and CMV-seronegative.

Written as DNA, the CDR3 is TGCGCCAGCAGTGTCCACACGGGGAATGAGCAGTTCTTC. As protein: CASSVHTGNEQFF. The chain couples TRBV10-2 to TRBJ2-1, with TRBD2 as a possible D gene (5 bases). Trimming stripped 4 bases from V and 7 bases from J, with 11 bases between. CDR3 length: 13 residues. The V gene's germline CDR1 is WSHSY and CDR2 SAAADI.

The chain is built from TRBV7-3 and TRBJ2-1; TRBD2 aligns across 7 bases. The CDR3 spans 15 residues. Germline CDR1 SGHTA, CDR2 FQGTGA. J gave up 3 bases and V 1 base, and 3 bases lay outside the gene matches. DNA for the CDR3: TGTGCCAGCAGCTTAAACGGCGGGGGCTACAATGAGCAGTTCTTC. Translating it yields CASSLNGGGYNEQFF.

The gene calls are TRBV5-1 and TRBJ2-1; TRBD2 matches 10 bases. The germline V gene has CDR1 SGHRS and CDR2 YFSETQ. This CDR3 contains 15 residues. The V gene end was trimmed by 3 bases and the J gene end by 7 bases; junction bases not matched to a gene: 7. The CDR3 bases are TGCGCCAGCAGCTCAGGTGTAGCGGGGGGTAATGAGCAGTTCTTC. Encoded protein: CASSSGVAGGNEQFF. The full variable domain, rest sourced from reference TRBV5-1 and TRBJ2-1, is KAGVTQTPRYLIKTRGQQVTLSCSPISGHRSVSWYQQTPGQGLQFLFEYFSETQRNKGNFPGRFSGRQFSNSRSEMNVSTLELGDSALYLCASSSGVAGGNEQFFGPGTRLTVL.

The chain joins TRBV19 to TRBJ2-1, with TRBD1 as a possible D gene (7 bases). Trimming took off 3 bases at V and 7 bases at J, with 13 bases between the two ends. The length of the CDR3 is 14 residues. CDR1 is LNHDA and CDR2 is SQIVND in the germline V gene (reference sequence). DNA of the CDR3: TGTGCCAGTAGTATCCAACAGGGGAGGAATGAGCAGTTCTTC. Protein sequence: CASSIQQGRNEQFF.

This chain uses TRBV27 with TRBJ2-1, with a possible D match to TRBD2 (5 bases). The CDR3 loop spans 17 amino acids. V was shortened by 2 bases and J by 0 bases, with 14 bases between the two germline ends. In germline, CDR1 is MNHEY, CDR2 SMNVEV (reference sequence). This CDR3 is CASSLTGYSSSYNEQFF. DNA of the CDR3: TGTGCCAGCAGTTTAACGGGGTACTCAAGCTCCTACAATGAGCAGTTCTTC.

V and J are TRBV28 and TRBJ2-7; D possibly corresponds to TRBD1 (5 bases). V lost 4 bases, J lost 2 bases, and 6 bases lay in between. The CDR3 consists of 12 residues. Germline V lookup: CDR1 MDHEN, CDR2 SYDVKM. The CDR3 DNA is TGTGCCAGCAGTTCAGGGACCTACGAGCAGTACTTC. Translating it yields CASSSGTYEQYF.

The V and J genes are TRBV5-1 and TRBJ2-7; no firm D call. In germline, CDR1 is SGHRS, CDR2 YFSETQ. This CDR3 is built from 12 residues. V lost 5 bases to trimming and J lost 4 bases, with 10 bases between them. DNA for the CDR3: TGCGCCAGCAGAGGTCTAGATTACGAGCAGTACTTC. It specifies CASRGLDYEQYF.

The rearrangement links TRBV6-5 to TRBJ1-5; D is undetermined. Trimming pared 5 bases from V and 3 bases from J, leaving 11 bases between. The CDR3 is 14 residues long. Germline V gives CDR1 MNHEY, CDR2 SVGAGI. The CDR3: CASSRTGINQPQHF. The CDR3 bases are TGTGCCAGCAGTCGGACTGGTATCAATCAGCCCCAGCATTTT.

V gene TRBV4-2 combines with J gene TRBJ2-3, with TRBD1 as a possible D gene (6 bases). Germline V CDR1 and CDR2: LGHNA, YNFKEQ. V gave up 6 bases and J gave up 5 bases, with 12 bases separating them. This CDR3 is built from 13 residues. CDR3 bases: TGTGCCAGCAGATGGGGGCCAGGAGATACGCAGTATTTT. Translation gives CASRWGPGDTQYF.

The chain links TRBV13 to TRBJ2-3; 12 bases are shared with TRBD2. Germline V CDR1 and CDR2: PRHDT, FYEKMQ (reference sequence). The CDR3 runs 16 residues. J gave up 8 bases and V 5 bases, and 11 bases lay outside the gene matches. The CDR3 DNA reads TGTGCCAGCAGCCCTAGCGGGGGGGGGCCTATAGGTACGCAGTATTTT. Its protein product is CASSPSGGGPIGTQYF.

The V call is TRBV5-4, the J call TRBJ2-7, with D perhaps TRBD2 (6 bases). V was shortened by 2 bases and J by 5 bases, with 11 bases between the two germline ends. Germline-derived CDR1 and CDR2 are SGHNT and YYREEE (reference sequence). This CDR3 has 13 amino acids. This CDR3 is CASSFRGYHEQYF. Here the CDR3 DNA reads TGTGCCAGCAGCTTTCGGGGGTACCACGAGCAGTACTTC.

V is TRBV30 and J is TRBJ1-2, with D possibly matching TRBD1 (6 bases). CDR3 size: 12 residues. Germline V gene lookup returns CDR1 GTSNPN and CDR2 SVGIG (reference sequence). Trimming cost V 5 bases and J 3 bases, with 10 bases left between them. CDR3 sequence (DNA): TGTGCCTGGGAACAGGGCGACTATGGCTACACCTTC. The encoded protein is CAWEQGDYGYTF.

This chain uses TRBV5-1 with TRBJ2-2; D is ambiguous. In germline, CDR1 is SGHRS, CDR2 YFSETQ. The CDR3 has 15 residues. V dropped 4 bases and J dropped 6 bases, with 16 bases sitting between them. CDR3: CASSPDSPLAGELFF. In DNA, the CDR3 is TGCGCCAGCAGCCCCGACTCTCCTTTGGCCGGGGAGCTGTTTTTT.

The chain combines TRBV19 with TRBJ1-1; possible D gene TRBD1, 6 bases. This CDR3 contains 15 residues. Looked up from germline, CDR1 is LNHDA and CDR2 is SQIVND (reference sequence). V was cut by 5 bases and J by 0 bases, with 13 bases left in between. In nucleotides, the CDR3 is TGTGCCAGTAGTGGGAACAGGGTAATGAACACTGAAGCTTTCTTT. Encoded protein: CASSGNRVMNTEAFF.

J is TRBJ1-2 and V is TRBV20-1; D is unclear. The CDR3 is made up of 11 amino acids. V lost 4 bases and J 6 bases, leaving 9 bases between the germline ends. Germline loops: CDR1 DFQATT, CDR2 SNEGSKA (reference sequence). In DNA form, the CDR3 reads TGCAGTGCTACCTCGGGAAATGGCTACACCTTC. Its protein is CSATSGNGYTF.

The chain is built from TRBV19 and TRBJ2-7, with a weak D call TRBD1 (5 bases). Germline V CDR1 and CDR2: LNHDA, SQIVND (reference sequence). The V end lost 5 bases, the J end lost 2 bases, and 19 bases lay between the germline ends. This CDR3 is 16 amino acids long. Here the CDR3 DNA reads TGTGCCAGTAGTCCCAATGGGTTGGGGCTAGCCTACGAGCAGTACTTC. This translates into CASSPNGLGLAYEQYF.

The chain employs TRBV7-8 and TRBJ2-2; D perhaps matches TRBD2 (6 bases). Germline V gene sequence: CDR1 SGHVS, CDR2 FQNEAQ. Between the trimmed V and J ends, which lost 7 bases and 4 bases, there was a span of 16 bases. The CDR3 totals 15 residues. CDR3 sequence reads: CASTFDTGGTGELFF. Here the CDR3 DNA reads TGTGCCAGCACCTTCGACACCGGGGGCACCGGGGAGCTGTTTTTT.

Note on this clone: One end of the junction is discordant with germline, which a read error may explain. The rearrangement uses TRBV20-1 and TRBJ2-7, with 8 bases fitting TRBD1. There are 11 residues in the CDR3. Germline CDR1 DFQATT, CDR2 SNEGSKA (reference sequence). CDR3 bases: TGCAGTGCCATTCCTCCGGGACAGGCCCTCTTC. Translation: CSAIPPGQALF.

This rearrangement joins TRBV7-9 to TRBJ2-5; TRBD2 agrees at 11 bases. This CDR3 is built from 15 residues. V lost 0 bases, J lost 5 bases, and 2 bases stayed unmatched. Germline V gives CDR1 SEHNR, CDR2 FQNEAQ (reference sequence). The DNA of the CDR3 is TGTGCCAGCAGCTTAGCCCTAGCGGGGGGCGAGACCCAGTACTTC. This sequence encodes CASSLALAGGETQYF.

V and J are TRBV28 and TRBJ1-2; no reliable D call. The CDR3 sequence is 12 residues long. Germline-derived CDR1 and CDR2 are MDHEN and SYDVKM. V was clipped by 4 bases and J by 8 bases, with 11 bases between them. Here the CDR3 DNA reads TGTGCCAGCAGTTCCTCGACAAGCGGCTACACCTTC. This translates into CASSSSTSGYTF.

A word on this clone: Germline is not matched at one junction end, which may reflect a read error. This rearrangement joins TRBV7-7 to TRBJ1-4, with D possibly being TRBD1 (5 bases). Germline CDR1 is SSHAT and CDR2 is FNYEAQ (reference sequence). The CDR3 is 13 amino acids. The CDR3 bases are TGTGCTAGCAGCTTAGACAGTACCGAAAAACTGTTTTTT. Protein product: CASSLDSTEKLFF.

CDR3 sequence reads: CASSLLGGGRQETQYF. CDR3 DNA sequence: TGTGCCAGCAGCCTGCTAGGGGGGGGAAGACAAGAGACCCAGTACTTC. V usage is TRBV7-2 and J usage is TRBJ2-5, with a possible D match to TRBD2 (7 bases). Germline lookup yields CDR1 SGHTA and CDR2 FQGNSA. This CDR3 region has 16 residues. Trimming cost V 5 bases and J 2 bases, with 18 bases left between them.

This chain connects TRBV5-1 to TRBJ1-2; 9 bases agree with TRBD1. The CDR3 covers 17 residues. The V and J ends lost 3 bases and 2 bases, in that order; junction bases with no gene match: 11. Germline V CDR1 and CDR2: SGHRS, YFSETQ. The CDR3 loop reads CASSYTSGQGYNYGYTF. The CDR3 DNA is TGCGCCAGCAGCTACACCTCGGGACAGGGATACAACTATGGCTACACCTTC.

The rearrangement uses TRBV7-2 and TRBJ2-5; D is possibly TRBD2 (6 bases). Trimming shortened V by 0 bases and J by 4 bases, and 21 bases separated the two germline ends. The CDR3 sequence is 18 residues long. Germline lookup yields CDR1 SGHTA and CDR2 FQGNSA. The DNA for the CDR3 is TGTGCCAGCAGCTTAGCGCTTAGAAACCTCGGGGGACGAGAGACCCAGTACTTC. Protein sequence: CASSLALRNLGGRETQYF.

The rearrangement links TRBV19 to TRBJ2-7; the match to TRBD1 covers 10 bases. Germline values: CDR1 LNHDA, CDR2 SQIVND (reference sequence). V dropped 5 bases and J dropped 4; count of bases not matched to a gene: 5. This CDR3 is 14 amino acids long. CDR3 nucleotides: TGTGCCAGTAGTCCCGGGACAGGGGATTACGAGCAGTACTTC. Translated: CASSPGTGDYEQYF.

The rearrangement links TRBV7-3 to TRBJ2-1; possible D gene TRBD1, 6 bases. With 4 bases removed from V and 8 bases from J, the gap between germline ends came to 18 bases. The CDR3 has 15 residues. Germline CDR1 and CDR2: SGHTA and FQGTGA. The CDR3 coding sequence is TGTGCCAGCAGCTCTCGCCTAGGGGGAGTGCATGAGCAGTTCTTC. Protein: CASSSRLGGVHEQFF.

This chain uses TRBV6-5 with TRBJ1-5, with 7 bases that match TRBD1. The CDR3 is 14 amino acids. In germline, CDR1 is MNHEY, CDR2 SVGAGI. J gave up 4 bases and V 6 bases, and 6 bases lay outside the gene matches. CDR3 in amino acids: CASRRDRQNQPQHF. CDR3 bases: TGTGCCAGCAGAAGGGACAGACAGAATCAGCCCCAGCATTTT.

The chain joins TRBV7-9 to TRBJ1-2, with D hard to call. V was shortened by 2 bases and J by 7 bases, with 11 bases between the two germline ends. CDR1 is SEHNR, CDR2 FQNEAQ, per germline (reference sequence). CDR3 size: 13 residues. This chain's CDR3 is CASSLIVRGGYTF. In DNA, the CDR3 is TGTGCCAGCAGCTTAATTGTCCGGGGTGGCTACACCTTC. Together with reference TRBV7-9 and TRBJ1-2, the CDR3 gives the full variable domain: DTGVSQNPRHKITKRGQNVTFRCDPISEHNRLYWYRQTLGQGPEFLTYFQNEAQLEKSRLLSDRFSAERPKGSFSTLEIQRTEQGDSAMYLCASSLIVRGGYTFGSGTRLTVV.

The CDR3 protein is CATSRDNRHGYGYTF. The CDR3 DNA follows: TGTGCCACCAGCAGAGATAACAGGCATGGTTATGGCTACACCTTC. The chain is built from TRBV15 and TRBJ1-2, with D maybe TRBD1 (5 bases). The ends were cut back, 0 bases at V and 5 bases at J, with 13 bases in the middle. This CDR3 region has 15 residues. Germline assignment: CDR1 LNHNV and CDR2 YYDKDF (reference sequence).

In the case of this clone: The identical CDR3 is also encoded by other nucleotide sequences in the sample. The rearrangement uses TRBV7-6 and TRBJ1-1, with a tentative D call TRBD1 (6 bases). Looked up from germline, CDR1 is SGHVS and CDR2 is FNYEAQ. V shed 1 base and J shed 6 bases, with 9 bases lying between them. The CDR3 has 13 residues. This CDR3 reads CASSLEGGAEAFF. The CDR3 nucleotides read TGTGCCAGCAGCTTAGAGGGGGGGGCTGAAGCTTTCTTT.

The chain carries TRBV30 and TRBJ1-2; D unresolved. The CDR3 covers 12 residues. V was trimmed by 0 bases and J by 8 bases, leaving 10 bases between them. The germline V gene encodes CDR1 GTSNPN and CDR2 SVGIG (reference sequence). The CDR3, as DNA: TGTGCCTGGAGTGTATCCATCGGGGGCTACACCTTC. Translated: CAWSVSIGGYTF.

This CDR3 is CASSFPFGSPGTEAFF. CDR3 DNA: TGTGCCAGCAGCTTTCCTTTCGGCAGCCCGGGGACTGAAGCTTTCTTT. The chain links TRBV7-9 to TRBJ1-1; D unresolved. CDR1 is SEHNR and CDR2 is FQNEAQ in the germline V gene (reference sequence). Trimming left V 3 bases short and J 5 bases short, with 19 bases between. This CDR3 comprises 16 residues.